The clone carrying this T cell receptor beta chain was observed a single time. The source of the sample is a study of cytomegalovirus exposure and HLA in healthy donors. The CDR3 is made up of 14 amino acids. Trimming pared 3 bases from V and 5 bases from J, leaving 14 bases between. Germline CDR1 and CDR2: LGHNA and YNFKEQ. In the PCR, 60 Vbeta and 13 Jbeta primers were used. This table comes from immunoSEQ multiplex PCR, and its TCRdb copy is limited to in-frame clones, with some not included. This table holds 120,000 or so clones, over 70% found once. The clonotype originates from a man younger than 35 in good health and CMV-seropositive. The V call is TRBV4-2, the J call TRBJ2-7; D possibly corresponds to TRBD2 (6 bases). Material for sequencing was PBMCs. The CDR3 region has the DNA TGTGCCAGCAGCCACTCCGGGGGTTTGAACGAGCAGTACTTC. As protein: CASSHSGGLNEQYF.